Presented here are 5 T cell receptor beta chains from one specimen sequenced in a study of OX40 agonist ivuxolimab in advanced cancers. Produced via immunoSEQ multiplex PCR; TCRdb's table is partial and in-frame only. The profile shows tens of thousands of clones, roughly nine tenths of them singletons. The material was CD4+ or CD8+ T cells sorted from blood, obtained in a trial of the OX40 agonist ivuxolimab. These receptors were taken from an adult with an advanced solid tumor such as melanoma, head and neck, liver or kidney cancer.

J is TRBJ1-2 and V is TRBV28; D might be TRBD1 (5 bases). From germline, CDR1 is MDHEN and CDR2 SYDVKM. The germline V and J ends were trimmed by 2 bases and 6 bases, with 16 bases remaining between them. This CDR3 is 15 amino acids long. This CDR3 is CASSLPGTGKDGYTF. The CDR3 DNA reads as TGTGCCAGCAGTTTACCCGGGACTGGGAAGGATGGCTACACCTTC.

This clone was counted a single time. CDR3 DNA sequence: TGTGCCTGGAGCGAAGCCCGGTCCCGCGGAGGCTACACCTTC. It encodes CAWSEARSRGGYTF. The rearrangement uses TRBV30 and TRBJ1-2; D remains ambiguous. V was pared by 3 bases and J by 8 bases, with 19 bases between. CDR1 and CDR2 from the germline V gene are GTSNPN and SVGIG (reference sequence). This CDR3 has 14 residues.

This rearrangement joins TRBV7-6 to TRBJ1-1, with D unclear. The germline gives CDR1 SGHVS, CDR2 FNYEAQ. The CDR3 is made up of 15 amino acids. The germline V and J ends were trimmed by 8 bases and 0 bases, with 16 bases remaining between them. Here the CDR3 DNA reads TGTGCCAGCTCCCCCTCAGAGGGAATGAACACTGAAGCTTTCTTT. It encodes CASSPSEGMNTEAFF.

The V call is TRBV4-1, the J call TRBJ1-1; tentatively, D is TRBD1 (5 bases). Germline V gene sequence: CDR1 MGHRA, CDR2 YSYEKL. V shed 0 bases and J shed 0 bases, with 11 bases lying between them. This CDR3 region has 16 residues. Here the CDR3 reads CASSQERVQVNTEAFF. Written as DNA, the CDR3 is TGCGCCAGCAGCCAAGAAAGGGTACAGGTGAACACTGAAGCTTTCTTT.

The V call is TRBV6-1, the J call TRBJ2-5, with a possible D match to TRBD1 (6 bases). Germline V CDR1 and CDR2: MNHNS, SASEGT. The CDR3 is made up of 14 amino acids. V was shortened by 8 bases and J by 2 bases, with 15 bases between the two germline ends. The CDR3 region has the DNA TGTGCCAGCGCCCAAGGACAGACTCAAGAGACCCAGTACTTC. This translates into CASAQGQTQETQYF.